This T cell receptor (beta chain) stems from a study of T cells in Graves' hyperthyroidism and ophthalmopathy. Patients aged 18 to 65 with hyperthyroidism were newly diagnosed, with duration under 2 months. Every diagnosis used clinical symptoms, serum thyroxine and TRAb, thyroid ultrasound and orbital computed tomography. V lost 4 bases and J lost 6, with 13 bases in between. There are 13 residues in the CDR3. Germline CDR1 LNHDA, CDR2 SQIVND (reference sequence). This clonotype has more than one count but fewer than ten. From RNA transcripts, TCR beta CDR3 regions were amplified. When the TCR CDR3 underwent first-round RT-PCR, the HTBI primer set was used. TCRdb analysed the multiplex PCR reads with MiXCR anew, one entry per CDR3 protein. There are around 190,000 distinct CDR3 sequences in the sample; approximately 16% occur only once, and around 52% lies in the top ten.

Material: blood. The sequence was obtained from a woman between 50 and 59 years old with Graves' hyperthyroidism. The chain couples TRBV19 to TRBJ2-7; either TRBD1 or TRBD2 may fit D (5 bases each). CDR3: CASSTRAAGEQYF. In DNA form, the CDR3 reads TGTGCCAGTAGTACCAGGGCTGCGGGCGAGCAGTACTTC.